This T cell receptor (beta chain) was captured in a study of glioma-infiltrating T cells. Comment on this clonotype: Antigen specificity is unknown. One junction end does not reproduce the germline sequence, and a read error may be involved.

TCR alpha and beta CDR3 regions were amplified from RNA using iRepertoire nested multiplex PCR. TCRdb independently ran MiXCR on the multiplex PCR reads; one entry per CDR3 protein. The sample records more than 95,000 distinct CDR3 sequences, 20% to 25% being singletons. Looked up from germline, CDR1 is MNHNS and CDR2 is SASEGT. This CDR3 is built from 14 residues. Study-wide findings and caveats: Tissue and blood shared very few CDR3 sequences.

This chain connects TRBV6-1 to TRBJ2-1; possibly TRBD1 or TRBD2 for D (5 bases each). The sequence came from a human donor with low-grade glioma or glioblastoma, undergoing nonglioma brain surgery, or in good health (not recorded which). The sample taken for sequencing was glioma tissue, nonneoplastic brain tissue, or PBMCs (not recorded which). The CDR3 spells CASRTTGTYNGQFF. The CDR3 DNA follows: TGTGCCAGCCGTACGACCGGGACGTACAATGGGCAGTTCTTC.